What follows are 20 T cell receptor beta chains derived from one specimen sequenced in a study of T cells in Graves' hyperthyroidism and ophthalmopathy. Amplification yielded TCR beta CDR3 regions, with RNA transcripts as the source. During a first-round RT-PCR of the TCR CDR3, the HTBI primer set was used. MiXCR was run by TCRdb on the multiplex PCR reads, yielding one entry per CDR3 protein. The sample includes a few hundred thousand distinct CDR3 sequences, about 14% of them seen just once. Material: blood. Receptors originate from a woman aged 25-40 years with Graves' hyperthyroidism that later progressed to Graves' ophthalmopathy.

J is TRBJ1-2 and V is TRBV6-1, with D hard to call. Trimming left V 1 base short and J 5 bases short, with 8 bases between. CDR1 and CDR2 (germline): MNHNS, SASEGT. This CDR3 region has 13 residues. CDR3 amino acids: CASSEDWVYGYTF. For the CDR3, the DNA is TGTGCCAGCAGTGAAGATTGGGTTTATGGCTACACCTTC.

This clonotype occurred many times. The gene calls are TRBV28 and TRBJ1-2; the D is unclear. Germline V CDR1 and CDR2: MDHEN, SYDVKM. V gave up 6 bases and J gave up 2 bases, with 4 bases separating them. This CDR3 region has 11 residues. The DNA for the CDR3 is TGTGCCAGCAGAGGGAACTATGGCTACACCTTC. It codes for CASRGNYGYTF.

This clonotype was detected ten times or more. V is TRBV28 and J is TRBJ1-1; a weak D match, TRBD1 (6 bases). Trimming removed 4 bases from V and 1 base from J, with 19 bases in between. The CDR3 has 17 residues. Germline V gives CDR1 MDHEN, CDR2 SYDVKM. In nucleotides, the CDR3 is TGTGCCAGCAGTTATGAAATGACGACAGGCGGGAACACTGAAGCTTTCTTT. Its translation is CASSYEMTTGGNTEAFF.

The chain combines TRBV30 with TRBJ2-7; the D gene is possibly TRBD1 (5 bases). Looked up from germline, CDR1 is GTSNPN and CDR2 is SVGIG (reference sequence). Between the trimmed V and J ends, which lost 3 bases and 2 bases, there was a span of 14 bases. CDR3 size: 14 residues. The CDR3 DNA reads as TGTGCCTGGAGCGGTTTGGACATAACCTACGAGCAGTACTTC. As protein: CAWSGLDITYEQYF.

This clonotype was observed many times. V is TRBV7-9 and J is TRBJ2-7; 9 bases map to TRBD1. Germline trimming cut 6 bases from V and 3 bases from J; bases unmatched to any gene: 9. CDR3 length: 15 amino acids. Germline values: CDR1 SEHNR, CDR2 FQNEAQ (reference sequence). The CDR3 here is CASRQGGQGFYEQYF. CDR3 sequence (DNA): TGTGCCAGCAGACAAGGGGGACAGGGATTCTACGAGCAGTACTTC.

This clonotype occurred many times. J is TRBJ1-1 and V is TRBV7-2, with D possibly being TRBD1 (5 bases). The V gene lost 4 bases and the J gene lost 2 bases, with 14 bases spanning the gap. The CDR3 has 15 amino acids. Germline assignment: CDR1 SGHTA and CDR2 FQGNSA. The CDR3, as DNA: TGTGCCAGCAGCTCGGAGGGGACGGTAAACACTGAAGCTTTCTTT. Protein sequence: CASSSEGTVNTEAFF. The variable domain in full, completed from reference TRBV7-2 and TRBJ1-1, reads GAGVSQSPSNKVTEKGKDVELRCDPISGHTALYWYRQSLGQGLEFLIYFQGNSAPDKSGLPSDRFSAERTGGSVSTLTIQRTQQEDSAVYLCASSSEGTVNTEAFFGQGTRLTVV.

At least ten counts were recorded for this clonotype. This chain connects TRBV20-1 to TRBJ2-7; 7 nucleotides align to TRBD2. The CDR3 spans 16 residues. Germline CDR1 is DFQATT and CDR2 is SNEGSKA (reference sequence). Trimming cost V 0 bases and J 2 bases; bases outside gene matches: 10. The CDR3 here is CSAREAGTTRTYEQYF. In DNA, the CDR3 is TGCAGTGCTAGAGAGGCCGGGACTACCCGGACCTACGAGCAGTACTTC.

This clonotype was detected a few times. CDR3 DNA sequence: TGTGCCACCAGTGTGGGGTCGGGAGGTTACACTGAAGCTTTCTTT. Translation: CATSVGSGGYTEAFF. This chain links TRBV24-1 with TRBJ1-1; no clear D. Germline CDR1 reads KGHDR; CDR2 reads SFDVKD. Trimming removed 5 bases at V and 3 bases at J, with 15 bases between. The CDR3 length is 15 residues.

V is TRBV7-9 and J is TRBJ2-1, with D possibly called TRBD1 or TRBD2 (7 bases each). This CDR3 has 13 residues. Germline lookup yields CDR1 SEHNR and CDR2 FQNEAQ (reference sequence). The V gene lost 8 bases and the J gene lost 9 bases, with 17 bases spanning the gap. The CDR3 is CASVQGGGVEQFF. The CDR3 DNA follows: TGTGCCAGCGTCCAGGGGGGGGGGGTTGAGCAGTTCTTC.

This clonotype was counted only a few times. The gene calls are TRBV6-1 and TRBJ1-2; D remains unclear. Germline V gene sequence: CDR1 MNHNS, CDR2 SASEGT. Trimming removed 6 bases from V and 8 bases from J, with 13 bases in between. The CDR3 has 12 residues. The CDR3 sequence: CASRDSLRGYTF. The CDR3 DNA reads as TGTGCCAGCAGGGACTCCCTGCGCGGCTACACCTTC.

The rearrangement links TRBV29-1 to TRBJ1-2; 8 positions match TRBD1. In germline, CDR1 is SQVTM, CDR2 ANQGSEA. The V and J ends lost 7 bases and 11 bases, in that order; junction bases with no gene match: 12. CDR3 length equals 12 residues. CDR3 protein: CSATRTGSAYTF. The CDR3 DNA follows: TGCAGCGCGACCCGGACAGGGTCGGCGTACACCTTC.

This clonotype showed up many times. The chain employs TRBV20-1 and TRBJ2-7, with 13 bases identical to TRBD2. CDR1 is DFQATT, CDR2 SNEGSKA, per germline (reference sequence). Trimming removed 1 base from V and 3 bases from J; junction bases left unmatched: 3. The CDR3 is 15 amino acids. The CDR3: CSARGTSGSDYEQYF. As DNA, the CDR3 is TGCAGTGCTAGAGGGACTAGCGGGAGTGACTACGAGCAGTACTTC.

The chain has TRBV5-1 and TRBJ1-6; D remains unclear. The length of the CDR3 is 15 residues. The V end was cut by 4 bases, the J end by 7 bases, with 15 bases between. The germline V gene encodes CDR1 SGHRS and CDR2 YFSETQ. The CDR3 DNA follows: TGCGCCAGCAGCCAGACACCGGGAGAAAATTCACCCCTCCACTTT. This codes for CASSQTPGENSPLHF.

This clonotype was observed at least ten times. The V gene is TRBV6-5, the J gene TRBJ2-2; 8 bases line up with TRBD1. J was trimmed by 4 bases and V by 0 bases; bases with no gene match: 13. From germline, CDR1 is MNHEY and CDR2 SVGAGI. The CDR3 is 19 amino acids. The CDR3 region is CASSYSIPSGGAVTGELFF. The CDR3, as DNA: TGTGCCAGCAGTTACTCGATCCCGTCAGGGGGCGCGGTCACCGGGGAGCTGTTTTTT.

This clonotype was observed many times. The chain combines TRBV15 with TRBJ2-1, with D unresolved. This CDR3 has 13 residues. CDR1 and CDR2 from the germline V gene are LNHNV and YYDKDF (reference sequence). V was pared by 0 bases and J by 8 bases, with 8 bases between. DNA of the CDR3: TGTGCCACCAGCAGAGATTTAGTTTATGAGCAGTTCTTC. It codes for CATSRDLVYEQFF.

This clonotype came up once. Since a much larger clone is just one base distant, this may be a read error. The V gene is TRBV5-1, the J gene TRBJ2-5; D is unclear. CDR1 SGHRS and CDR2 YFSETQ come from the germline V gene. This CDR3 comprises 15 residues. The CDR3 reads CASSVNRIDEDTQYF. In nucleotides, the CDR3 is TGCGCCAGCAGCGTTAATAGGATTGATGAAGACACCCAGTACTTC.

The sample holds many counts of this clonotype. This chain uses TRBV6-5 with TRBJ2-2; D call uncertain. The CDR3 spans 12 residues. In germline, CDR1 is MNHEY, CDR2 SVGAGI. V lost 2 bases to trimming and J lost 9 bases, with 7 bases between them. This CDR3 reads CASSYGSRELFF. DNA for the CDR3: TGTGCCAGCAGTTACGGAAGCAGGGAGCTGTTTTTT.

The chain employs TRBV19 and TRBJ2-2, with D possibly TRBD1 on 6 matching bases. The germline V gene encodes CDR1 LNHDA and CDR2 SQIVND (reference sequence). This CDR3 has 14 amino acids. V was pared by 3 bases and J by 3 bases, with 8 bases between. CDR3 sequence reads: CASSMDSDTGELFF. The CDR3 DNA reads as TGTGCCAGTAGTATGGACAGTGACACCGGGGAGCTGTTTTTT.

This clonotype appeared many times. CDR3 sequence reads: CASSTWGIDGYTF. The CDR3 DNA sequence: TGTGCCAGCTCAACCTGGGGGATTGATGGCTACACCTTC. The chain joins TRBV18 to TRBJ1-2; the D gene is possibly TRBD1 (5 bases). V gave up 5 bases and J gave up 6 bases, with 13 bases separating them. CDR1 KGHSH and CDR2 LQKENI come from the germline V gene. The CDR3 length is 13 residues.

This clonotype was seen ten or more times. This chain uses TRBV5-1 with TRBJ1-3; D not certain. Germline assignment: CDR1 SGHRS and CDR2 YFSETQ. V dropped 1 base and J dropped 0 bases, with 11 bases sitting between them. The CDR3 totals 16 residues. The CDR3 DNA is TGCGCCAGCAGCTTGAATACGGAAAACTCTGGAAACACCATATATTTT. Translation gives CASSLNTENSGNTIYF.